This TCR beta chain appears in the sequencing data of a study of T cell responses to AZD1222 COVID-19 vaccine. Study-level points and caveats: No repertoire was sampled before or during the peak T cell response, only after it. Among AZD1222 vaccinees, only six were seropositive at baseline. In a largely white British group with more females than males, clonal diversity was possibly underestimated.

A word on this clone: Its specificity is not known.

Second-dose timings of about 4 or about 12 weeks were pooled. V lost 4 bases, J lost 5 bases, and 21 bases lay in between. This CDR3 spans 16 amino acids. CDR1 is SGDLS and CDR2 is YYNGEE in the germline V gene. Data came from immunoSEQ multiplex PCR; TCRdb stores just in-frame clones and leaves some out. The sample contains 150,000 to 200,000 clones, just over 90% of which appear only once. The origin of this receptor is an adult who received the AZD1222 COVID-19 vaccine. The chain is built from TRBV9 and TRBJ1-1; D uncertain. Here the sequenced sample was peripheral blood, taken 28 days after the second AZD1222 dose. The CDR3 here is CASSSSATGWETEAFF. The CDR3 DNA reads TGTGCCAGCAGCTCATCGGCCACCGGCTGGGAGACTGAAGCTTTCTTT. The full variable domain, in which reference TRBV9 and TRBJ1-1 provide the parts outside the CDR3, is DSGVTQTPKHLITATGQRVTLRCSPRSGDLSVYWYQQSLDQGLQFLIQYYNGEERAKGNILERFSAQQFPDLHSELNLSSLELGDSALYFCASSSSATGWETEAFFGQGTRLTVV.